Each of the 19 T cell receptor beta chains below was sequenced from the same sample in a study of blood T cell repertoires in COVID-19. Data came from immunoSEQ multiplex PCR; TCRdb stores just in-frame clones and leaves some out. This table holds about 45,000 clones, roughly nine tenths found once. The sequenced material came from peripheral blood. These receptors all stem from a man between 50 and 59 years old with COVID-19, enrolled during active disease.

This chain connects TRBV29-1 to TRBJ2-1; 7 bases are a match to TRBD2. V lost 2 bases to trimming and J lost 12 bases; unmatched junction nucleotides: 7. CDR3 size: 12 residues. Germline CDR1 is SQVTM and CDR2 is ANQGSEA. CDR3 loop: CSVEMSRELQFF. For the CDR3, the DNA is TGCAGCGTTGAAATGTCGCGGGAGTTGCAGTTCTTC.

This clone appeared a single time. V and J are TRBV10-3 and TRBJ2-1; D ambiguous. Germline CDR1 ENHRY, CDR2 SYGVKD. The CDR3 extends over 15 amino acids. Trimming shortened V by 8 bases and J by 0 bases, and 14 bases separated the two germline ends. The DNA for the CDR3 is TGTGCCATCCGGAGCCTGGTGAGCTCCTACAATGAGCAGTTCTTC. Protein sequence: CAIRSLVSSYNEQFF.

The V and J genes are TRBV5-6 and TRBJ2-5; D possibly corresponds to TRBD2 (7 bases). The ends were cut back, 0 bases at V and 6 bases at J, with 18 bases in the middle. The CDR3 totals 16 residues. The V gene's germline CDR1 is SGHDT and CDR2 YYEEEE. The CDR3 sequence: CASSLERGAGVQTQYF. In DNA, the CDR3 is TGTGCCAGCAGCTTGGAACGGGGGGCGGGCGTCCAGACCCAGTACTTC.

In its sample, this clone was seen once. The chain recombines TRBV15 with TRBJ2-7; TRBD1 aligns across 7 bases. The CDR3 extends over 13 amino acids. Germline-derived CDR1 and CDR2 are LNHNV and YYDKDF (reference sequence). The V segment lost 3 bases and the J segment 5 bases; nucleotides outside the gene matches: 4. CDR3 amino acids: CATSSRGTDEQYF. The CDR3 nucleotides are TGTGCCACCAGCAGCAGGGGGACGGACGAGCAGTACTTC.

The V gene is TRBV2, the J gene TRBJ2-7, with 9 bases aligning to TRBD1. The junction had 9 bases not matched to a gene; V was cut back by 5 bases and J by 4 bases. This CDR3 spans 15 amino acids. Germline V gives CDR1 SNHLY, CDR2 FYNNEI. The CDR3 region is CASSIGQGRIYEQYF. The CDR3 nucleotides are TGTGCCAGCAGTATAGGACAGGGGCGAATTTACGAGCAGTACTTC.

The rearrangement joins TRBV27 to TRBJ2-7; 7 nucleotides agree with TRBD1. This CDR3 contains 13 residues. Losses at the gene ends were 3 bases for V and 9 bases for J; bases not matched to a gene: 8. Germline assignment: CDR1 MNHEY and CDR2 SMNVEV (reference sequence). CDR3 in DNA: TGTGCCAGCAGTTTTGGGACAGCCGAGGGGCAGTACTTC. It codes for CASSFGTAEGQYF.

The genes are TRBV19 and TRBJ1-4; the D gene is possibly TRBD1 (6 bases). The CDR3 extends over 15 amino acids. V lost 3 bases, J lost 4 bases, and 12 bases lay in between. Per germline, CDR1 LNHDA and CDR2 SQIVND (reference sequence). The CDR3 loop reads CASSMIRGSNEKLFF. The DNA of the CDR3 is TGTGCCAGTAGTATGATCAGGGGAAGTAATGAAAAACTGTTTTTT.

The chain has TRBV10-3 and TRBJ2-7, with TRBD2 as a possible D gene (6 bases). Trimming took off 8 bases at V and 0 bases at J, with 14 bases between the two ends. This CDR3 contains 14 residues. CDR1 is ENHRY and CDR2 is SYGVKD in the germline V gene. Here the CDR3 reads CAILRDFSSYEQYF. The CDR3 coding sequence is TGTGCCATCCTCCGGGACTTTAGCTCCTACGAGCAGTACTTC.

The V gene is TRBV2, the J gene TRBJ2-7; D unclear. The CDR3 extends over 11 amino acids. Trimming shortened V by 2 bases and J by 6 bases, and 5 bases separated the two germline ends. Germline-derived CDR1 and CDR2 are SNHLY and FYNNEI. CDR3 region: CASSENSEQYF. The CDR3 DNA is TGTGCCAGCAGTGAAAACAGCGAGCAGTACTTC.

The V call is TRBV6-5, the J call TRBJ2-7, with D hard to call. CDR1 MNHEY and CDR2 SVGAGI come from the germline V gene. V shed 2 bases and J shed 3 bases, with 2 bases lying between them. There are 11 residues in the CDR3. In DNA form, the CDR3 reads TGTGCCAGCAGTTACCGCTACGAGCAGTACTTC. Residues: CASSYRYEQYF.

This sequence joins TRBV27 and TRBJ2-7; TRBD2 matches at 10 bases. The CDR3 runs to 14 residues. The germline V gene encodes CDR1 MNHEY and CDR2 SMNVEV (reference sequence). The J segment lost 5 bases and the V segment lost 6 bases, leaving 7 bases of the junction unmatched. CDR3 residues: CASRRSGRAHEQYF. For the CDR3, the DNA is TGTGCCAGCAGAAGAAGCGGGAGGGCCCACGAGCAGTACTTC.

The chain carries TRBV15 and TRBJ1-2; 7 bases are a match to TRBD1. Germline V lookup: CDR1 LNHNV, CDR2 YYDKDF (reference sequence). The CDR3 contains 14 residues. Trimming at V came to 3 bases and at J to 4 bases, leaving 5 bases not matched to a gene. The CDR3 DNA reads TGTGCCACCAGCAGTTCTGACAGGGTCTATGGCTACACCTTC. It codes for CATSSSDRVYGYTF. The entire variable domain, with the rest obtained from reference TRBV15 and TRBJ1-2, is as follows: DAMVIQNPRYQVTQFGKPVTLSCSQTLNHNVMYWYQQKSSQAPKLLFHYYDKDFNNEADTPDNFQSRRPNTSFCFLDIRSPGLGDTAMYLCATSSSDRVYGYTFGSGTRLTVV.

This rearrangement joins TRBV10-3 to TRBJ2-3; a possible D gene is TRBD1 (6 bases). Trimming cost V 7 bases and J 4 bases, with 12 bases left between them. The CDR3 contains 13 residues. Per the germline V gene, CDR1 is ENHRY and CDR2 is SYGVKD. The CDR3 DNA follows: TGTGCCATCAACGACAGGATTTCAGATACGCAGTATTTT. Translation gives CAINDRISDTQYF.

The chain joins TRBV30 to TRBJ2-5; D possibly corresponds to TRBD1 (5 bases). The CDR3 consists of 15 residues. With 0 bases removed from V and 3 bases from J, the gap between germline ends came to 14 bases. The germline CDR1 and CDR2 sequences are GTSNPN and SVGIG (reference sequence). The DNA of the CDR3 is TGTGCCTGGAGTGTAACATTTCAGGGCAAAGAGACCCAGTACTTC. Translation: CAWSVTFQGKETQYF. Based on the CDR3 plus reference TRBV30 and TRBJ2-5, the full variable domain is SQTIHQWPATLVQPVGSPLSLECTVEGTSNPNLYWYRQAAGRGLQLLFYSVGIGQISSEVPQNLSASRPQDRQFILSSKKLLLSDSGFYLCAWSVTFQGKETQYFGPGTRLLVL.

The chain is built from TRBV28 and TRBJ2-7, with D perhaps TRBD2 (7 bases). There are 14 residues in the CDR3. Germline CDR1 reads MDHEN; CDR2 reads SYDVKM. Trimming shortened V by 6 bases and J by 2 bases, and 14 bases separated the two germline ends. The CDR3 here is CASSHTGGAYEQYF. CDR3 coding DNA: TGTGCCAGCAGCCATACGGGGGGCGCCTACGAGCAGTACTTC.

V is TRBV19 and J is TRBJ2-1, with 12 bases that match TRBD2. J was trimmed by 9 bases and V by 3 bases; bases with no gene match: 6. The CDR3 covers 15 residues. From germline, CDR1 is LNHDA and CDR2 SQIVND (reference sequence). This CDR3 reads CASSIVTSGRGEQFF. The CDR3 DNA reads as TGTGCCAGTAGTATTGTGACTAGCGGGAGAGGTGAGCAGTTCTTC.

This rearrangement joins TRBV5-1 to TRBJ1-1; a possible D gene is TRBD1 (6 bases). The CDR3 sequence is 14 residues long. From germline, CDR1 is SGHRS and CDR2 YFSETQ. Trimming cost V 0 bases and J 4 bases, with 10 bases left between them. CDR3 coding DNA: TGCGCCAGCAGCTTGGGAGGGGGTAGCACTGAAGCTTTCTTT. Its protein product is CASSLGGGSTEAFF.

The chain couples TRBV7-8 to TRBJ2-1, with D uncertain. The CDR3 totals 14 residues. V was cut by 1 base and J by 4 bases, with 8 bases left in between. Germline values: CDR1 SGHVS, CDR2 FQNEAQ. CDR3 bases: TGTGCCAGCAGCTTAGTTAATTCGTACAATGAGCAGTTCTTC. It encodes CASSLVNSYNEQFF.

V usage is TRBV5-5 and J usage is TRBJ2-7; 7 nucleotides agree with TRBD1. CDR1 SGHKS and CDR2 YYEKEE come from the germline V gene (reference sequence). J lost 2 bases, V lost 6 bases, and 11 bases had no gene match. The CDR3 runs 15 residues. The CDR3 is CASTLILDRTYEQYF. CDR3 coding DNA: TGTGCCAGCACCCTAATTTTGGACAGGACCTACGAGCAGTACTTC.